The 22 T cell receptor beta chains reported below all come from one sample, sequenced in a study of T cells in Graves' hyperthyroidism and ophthalmopathy. Researchers amplified the TCR beta CDR3 regions from RNA transcripts. First-round RT-PCR of the TCR CDR3 relied on the HTBI primer set. Each CDR3 protein gets one entry after TCRdb re-called the multiplex PCR reads with MiXCR. The top ten clones hold 8.2% of a sample with some 510,000 distinct CDR3 sequences, approximately 44% of them seen once. Sequenced material: peripheral blood or thyroid tissue (not recorded which). The origin of the receptors is a woman between 18 and 29 years old with Graves' hyperthyroidism.

On this clonotype itself: Since a much larger clone is just one base distant, this may be a read error. This chain links TRBV20-1 with TRBJ2-7; TRBD2 matches at 7 bases. From germline, CDR1 is DFQATT and CDR2 SNEGSKA (reference sequence). V dropped 8 bases and J dropped 3; count of bases not matched to a gene: 4. The CDR3 contains 11 residues. The CDR3 loop is CSPGGSYEQYF. As DNA, the CDR3 is TGCAGTCCAGGCGGGAGCTACGAGCAGTACTTC.

This clonotype came up a few times. Compared with germline, one end of the junction differs, possibly owing to a read error. V gene TRBV10-3 combines with J gene TRBJ2-7, with 12 bases that match TRBD2. Germline CDR1 is ENHRY and CDR2 is SYGVKD. The CDR3 spans 13 residues. The CDR3 DNA reads TGTGCCAGCAGTGCCTCCCTAGCGGGAGGGCCTTCCTTC. It encodes CASSASLAGGPSF.

The V and J genes are TRBV12-3 or TRBV12-4 and TRBJ1-4, with D possibly TRBD1 on 6 matching bases. V was shortened by 2 bases and J by 8 bases, with 15 bases between the two germline ends. There are 15 residues in the CDR3. CDR3 nucleotides: TGTGCCAGCAGTTTATCCGGGGGGCGCGCAGAAAAACTGTTTTTT. It translates to CASSLSGGRAEKLFF.

This clonotype was seen at least ten times. V and J are TRBV15 and TRBJ1-2; unclear D gene. The V and J ends lost 5 bases and 9 bases respectively, with 13 bases between them. This CDR3 spans 12 amino acids. CDR1 and CDR2 (germline): LNHNV, YYDKDF (reference sequence). The CDR3 bases are TGTGCCACCAGCGATGGCGGGTCGCGCTACACCTTC. Translation: CATSDGGSRYTF.

This chain uses TRBV7-9 with TRBJ2-2, with 7 nucleotides matching TRBD2. The germline gives CDR1 SEHNR, CDR2 FQNEAQ (reference sequence). The CDR3 runs to 15 residues. The J segment lost 5 bases and the V segment lost 3 bases, leaving 6 bases of the junction unmatched. Here the CDR3 reads CASSLGRGLTGELFF. In nucleotides, the CDR3 is TGTGCCAGCAGCTTGGGGCGGGGGTTAACCGGGGAGCTGTTTTTT.

This sequence joins TRBV24-1 and TRBJ2-7; 12 bases align to TRBD1. Germline V gives CDR1 KGHDR, CDR2 SFDVKD. This CDR3 is 16 amino acids long. The V segment lost 9 bases and the J segment 6 bases; nucleotides outside the gene matches: 14. The DNA for the CDR3 is TGTGCCACCGCGCCGGGACAGGGGGCGGGAGTCCGCGAGCAGTACTTC. It is translated as CATAPGQGAGVREQYF.

This chain connects TRBV9 to TRBJ2-2, with D possibly being TRBD1 or TRBD2 (6 bases each). Germline V gene data show CDR1 as SGDLS and CDR2 as YYNGEE. CDR3 length: 15 residues. The V end lost 4 bases, the J end lost 3 bases, and 13 bases lay between the germline ends. The CDR3 reads CASSSMGGDTGELFF. CDR3 sequence (DNA): TGTGCCAGCAGCTCAATGGGGGGCGACACCGGGGAGCTGTTTTTT.

On this clonotype: Its ends do not fully match the called genes, so a read error is possible. The V call is TRBV10-3, the J call TRBJ1-1, with 8 bases identical to TRBD1. CDR1 is ENHRY, CDR2 SYGVKD, per germline. The CDR3 totals 14 residues. The CDR3 here is CASSPDRVDTEAFF. CDR3 bases: TGTGCCAGCAGTCCGGACAGGGTTGACACTGAAGCTTTCTTT.

This clonotype has a handful of counts. This chain connects TRBV2 to TRBJ2-7; TRBD1 agrees at 8 bases. The germline gives CDR1 SNHLY, CDR2 FYNNEI. The V gene end was trimmed by 2 bases and the J gene end by 6 bases; junction bases not matched to a gene: 6. The CDR3 totals 14 residues. CDR3 in amino acids: CASSEKPTGGEQYF. The CDR3 DNA follows: TGTGCCAGCAGTGAAAAACCCACAGGGGGCGAGCAGTACTTC.

The J gene is TRBJ1-1, the V gene TRBV11-2; tentative D call: TRBD1 (5 bases). Germline loops: CDR1 SGHAT, CDR2 FQNNGV. Trimming cost V 5 bases and J 6 bases, with 22 bases left between them. The CDR3 runs to 16 residues. The CDR3 DNA is TGTGCCAGCAGCCCAACCATATTGTCGGGGGACGCTGAAGCTTTCTTT. It encodes CASSPTILSGDAEAFF.

V is TRBV2 and J is TRBJ2-7, with 10 nucleotides matching TRBD2. J gave up 2 bases and V 5 bases, and 6 bases lay outside the gene matches. CDR1 and CDR2 (germline): SNHLY, FYNNEI. The CDR3 runs 15 residues. CDR3 in amino acids: CASSFQAGGPYEQYF. CDR3 bases: TGTGCCAGCAGTTTCCAAGCGGGAGGGCCCTACGAGCAGTACTTC.

This clonotype was counted ten times or more. The genes are TRBV9 and TRBJ1-5; D gene uncertain. The CDR3 has 13 amino acids. V was clipped by 4 bases and J by 7 bases, with 12 bases between them. Germline V gene data show CDR1 as SGDLS and CDR2 as YYNGEE. CDR3 sequence: CASSQALGQPQHF. Here the CDR3 DNA reads TGTGCCAGCAGCCAAGCGTTGGGACAGCCCCAGCATTTT.

The chain is built from TRBV2 and TRBJ2-5; TRBD2 is a possible D gene (5 bases). The J call is doubtful: the DNA matches TRBJ2-1 better. The germline V gene encodes CDR1 SNHLY and CDR2 FYNNEI. CDR3 length equals 12 residues. CDR3: CASSEGTLEQFF. CDR3 DNA: TGTGCCAGCAGTGAAGGGACTTTGGAGCAGTTCTTC.

V gene TRBV9 combines with J gene TRBJ1-2; D not certain. Trimming took off 4 bases at V and 14 bases at J, with 18 bases between the two ends. Germline loops: CDR1 SGDLS, CDR2 YYNGEE. The CDR3 totals 12 residues. The CDR3, as DNA: TGTGCCAGCAGCACTGAAGGACTGCCGTCGACCTTC. Translated, it gives CASSTEGLPSTF.

The table lists this clonotype with many counts. J is TRBJ2-7 and V is TRBV7-9, with D perhaps matching TRBD2 (5 bases). Per the germline V gene, CDR1 is SEHNR and CDR2 is FQNEAQ (reference sequence). V was trimmed by 6 bases and J by 4 bases, leaving 10 bases between them. This CDR3 has 12 residues. The chain's CDR3 is CASSRRDYEQYF. As DNA, the CDR3 is TGTGCCAGCAGTCGCCGGGATTACGAGCAGTACTTC.

The V gene is TRBV12-3 or TRBV12-4, the J gene TRBJ1-6; no reliable D call. The CDR3 consists of 14 residues. Trimming cost V 4 bases and J 9 bases, with 13 bases left between them. CDR3 in amino acids: CASSSGDISSPLHF. The CDR3, as DNA: TGTGCCAGCAGTTCGGGCGACATTTCTTCACCCCTCCACTTT.

This clonotype has a handful of counts. This chain links TRBV9 with TRBJ1-2; perhaps TRBD1 as D (5 bases). Germline CDR1 and CDR2: SGDLS and YYNGEE. The CDR3 runs 14 residues. The germline V and J ends were trimmed by 3 bases and 8 bases, with 17 bases remaining between them. The CDR3 reads CASSADDPSGGYTF. CDR3 sequence (DNA): TGTGCCAGCAGCGCAGATGACCCTTCAGGGGGCTACACCTTC.

The J gene is TRBJ1-1, the V gene TRBV4-3; 8 bases map to TRBD1. This CDR3 has 14 residues. Unmatched junction bases numbered 3, after V lost 2 bases and J lost 4 bases. Germline V gene lookup returns CDR1 LGHNA and CDR2 YSLEER. The CDR3 is CASSQKTGGTEAFF. In DNA form, the CDR3 reads TGCGCCAGCAGCCAAAAAACAGGGGGCACTGAAGCTTTCTTT.

The chain links TRBV11-2 to TRBJ2-7; D remains unclear. Germline values: CDR1 SGHAT, CDR2 FQNNGV. The V end lost 0 bases, the J end lost 5 bases, and 11 bases lay between the germline ends. The CDR3 is made up of 14 amino acids. CDR3 in amino acids: CASSLESVGNEQYF. Here the CDR3 DNA reads TGTGCCAGCAGCTTAGAATCGGTGGGGAACGAGCAGTACTTC.

V and J are TRBV6-5 and TRBJ1-4, with 7 positions matching TRBD1. Trimming removed 2 bases from V and 8 bases from J; junction bases left unmatched: 5. Germline loops: CDR1 MNHEY, CDR2 SVGAGI. This CDR3 is 14 amino acids long. Here the CDR3 DNA reads TGTGCCAGCAGTTACCGACAGGGAAGCGAAAAACTGTTTTTT. Residues: CASSYRQGSEKLFF.

A word on this clonotype: At one boundary the junction diverges from the germline segment, which might be a read error. The chain couples TRBV10-3 to TRBJ1-5, with D perhaps matching TRBD1 (6 bases). Germline loops: CDR1 ENHRY, CDR2 SYGVKD. The CDR3 sequence is 14 residues long. This CDR3 is CASSYRESNQPQHF. The CDR3 coding sequence is TGTGCCAGCAGTTACAGGGAAAGCAATCAGCCCCAGCATTTT.

This clonotype came up many times. This chain joins TRBV7-8 and TRBJ2-7, with 14 bases that match TRBD2. This CDR3 is built from 16 residues. CDR1 is SGHVS and CDR2 is FQNEAQ in the germline V gene. V lost 4 bases and J lost 5; bases outside the gene matches: 7. CDR3 in amino acids: CASSSRLAGGPNEQYF. Written as DNA, the CDR3 is TGTGCCAGCAGCTCTCGACTAGCGGGAGGGCCAAACGAGCAGTACTTC.